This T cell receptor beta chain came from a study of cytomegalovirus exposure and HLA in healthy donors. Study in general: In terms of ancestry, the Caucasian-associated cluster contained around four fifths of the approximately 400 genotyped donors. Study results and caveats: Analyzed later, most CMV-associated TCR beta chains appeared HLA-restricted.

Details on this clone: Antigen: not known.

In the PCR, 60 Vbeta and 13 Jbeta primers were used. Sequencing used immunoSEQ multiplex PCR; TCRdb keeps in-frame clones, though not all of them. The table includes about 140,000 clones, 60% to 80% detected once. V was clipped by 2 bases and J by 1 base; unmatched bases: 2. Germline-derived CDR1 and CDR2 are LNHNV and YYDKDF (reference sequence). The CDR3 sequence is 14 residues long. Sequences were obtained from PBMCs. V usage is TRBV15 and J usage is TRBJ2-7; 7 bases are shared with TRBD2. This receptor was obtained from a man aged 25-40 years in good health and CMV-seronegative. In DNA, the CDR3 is TGTGCCACCAGCAGAAGACTAGCATCCTACGAGCAGTACTTC. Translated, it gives CATSRRLASYEQYF.